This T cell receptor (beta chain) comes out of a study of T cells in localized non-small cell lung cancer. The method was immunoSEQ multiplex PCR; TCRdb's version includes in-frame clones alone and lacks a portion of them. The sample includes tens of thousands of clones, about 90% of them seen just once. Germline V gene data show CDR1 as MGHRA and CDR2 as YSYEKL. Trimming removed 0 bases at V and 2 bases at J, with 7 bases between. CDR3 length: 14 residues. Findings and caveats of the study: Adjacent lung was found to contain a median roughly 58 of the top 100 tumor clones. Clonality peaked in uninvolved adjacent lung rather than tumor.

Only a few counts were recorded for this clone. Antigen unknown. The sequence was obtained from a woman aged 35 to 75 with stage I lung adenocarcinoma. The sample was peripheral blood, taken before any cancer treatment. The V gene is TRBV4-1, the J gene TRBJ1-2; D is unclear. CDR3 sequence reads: CASSQDSGNYGYTF. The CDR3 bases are TGCGCCAGCAGCCAAGATTCGGGGAACTATGGCTACACCTTC.